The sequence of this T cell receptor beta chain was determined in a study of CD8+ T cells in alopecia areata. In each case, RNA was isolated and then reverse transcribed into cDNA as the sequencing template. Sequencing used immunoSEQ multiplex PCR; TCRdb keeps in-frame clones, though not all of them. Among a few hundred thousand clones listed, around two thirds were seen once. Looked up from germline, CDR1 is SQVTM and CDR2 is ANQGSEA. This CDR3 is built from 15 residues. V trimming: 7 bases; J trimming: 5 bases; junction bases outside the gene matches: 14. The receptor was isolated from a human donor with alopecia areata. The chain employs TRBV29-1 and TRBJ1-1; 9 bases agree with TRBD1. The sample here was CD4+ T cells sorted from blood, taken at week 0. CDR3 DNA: TGCAGCGGGAGGACAGGGGCCGAACCAACGACTGAAGCTTTCTTT. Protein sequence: CSGRTGAEPTTEAFF.